A single sample is the source of the 26 T cell receptor beta chains below, sequenced in a study of shared clonotypes between healthy human individuals. Method: immunoSEQ multiplex PCR; TCRdb's copy keeps in-frame clones and lacks some. Of under 1,100,000 clones listed, about 76% are singletons. Sequenced material: memory CD4+ T cells sorted from blood. Regarding subset: CD45RA-negative fraction. Receptor source: a man aged 18 to 35 in good health.

The chain uses TRBV7-8 and TRBJ1-5; D gene unclear. CDR1 is SGHVS, CDR2 FQNEAQ, per germline. The ends were cut back, 3 bases at V and 5 bases at J, with 8 bases in the middle. This CDR3 has 13 residues. The CDR3 loop reads CASSLVGDQPQHF. As DNA, the CDR3 is TGTGCCAGCAGCTTGGTCGGGGATCAGCCCCAGCATTTT.

This chain connects TRBV4-3 to TRBJ2-2; 7 nucleotides agree with TRBD2. The CDR3 has 20 residues. Trimming at V came to 1 base and at J to 0 bases, leaving 14 bases not matched to a gene. Germline lookup yields CDR1 LGHNA and CDR2 YSLEER. Here the CDR3 DNA reads TGCGCCAGCAGCCAAGGGGCCTTTGACAGCGGGGCCGCGAACACCGGGGAGCTGTTTTTT. Amino acid sequence: CASSQGAFDSGAANTGELFF.

This clone was recorded only once. The V and J genes are TRBV6-5 and TRBJ2-3; D gene ambiguous. Trimming removed 5 bases at V and 6 bases at J, with 15 bases between. Germline V lookup: CDR1 MNHEY, CDR2 SVGAGI. The CDR3 extends over 14 amino acids. The CDR3 region is CASSRGPHLDTQYF. CDR3 in DNA: TGTGCCAGCAGTCGCGGACCGCACCTCGATACGCAGTATTTT.

The chain is built from TRBV6-5 and TRBJ1-4, with D unresolved. Per the germline V gene, CDR1 is MNHEY and CDR2 is SVGAGI. V was shortened by 0 bases and J by 3 bases, with 8 bases between the two germline ends. The CDR3 runs 15 residues. The CDR3 sequence is CASSYSTGSNEKLFF. The CDR3 nucleotides are TGTGCCAGCAGTTACTCGACGGGGTCTAATGAAAAACTGTTTTTT.

This rearrangement joins TRBV20-1 to TRBJ1-3; D gene uncertain. Germline CDR1 reads DFQATT; CDR2 reads SNEGSKA (reference sequence). V shed 6 bases and J shed 3 bases, with 6 bases lying between them. The CDR3 has 11 amino acids. The CDR3 spells CSAEVGNTIYF. CDR3 in DNA: TGCAGTGCCGAGGTTGGAAACACCATATATTTT.

On this clone: A junction boundary mismatches the germline segment, possibly from a read error. V usage is TRBV7-2 and J usage is TRBJ2-7, with 12 bases fitting TRBD1. CDR1 is SGHTA, CDR2 FQGNSA, per germline. The length of the CDR3 is 15 residues. The CDR3 loop reads CASSTSGTGGAPGDF. The CDR3, as DNA: TGTGCCAGCAGCACATCCGGGACAGGGGGCGCCCCGGGTGACTTC.

The V call is TRBV15, the J call TRBJ2-5; D is ambiguous. This CDR3 comprises 16 residues. The germline V gene has CDR1 LNHNV and CDR2 YYDKDF (reference sequence). V was clipped by 9 bases and J by 4 bases, with 24 bases between them. CDR3 residues: CATTQNHPYLGETQYF. CDR3 nucleotides: TGTGCCACTACCCAAAACCACCCCTACTTGGGAGAGACCCAGTACTTC.

This clone was detected only a few times. The rearrangement joins TRBV25-1 to TRBJ1-4, with D perhaps matching TRBD1 (5 bases). The CDR3 contains 14 residues. V was trimmed by 1 base and J by 8 bases, leaving 11 bases between them. The germline V gene encodes CDR1 MGHDK and CDR2 SYGVNS. CDR3 sequence reads: CASSEWGNGEKLFF. Here the CDR3 DNA reads TGTGCCAGCAGTGAATGGGGCAATGGGGAAAAACTGTTTTTT.

The CDR3 loop reads CASSEGLSNQPQHF. The CDR3 nucleotides read TGTGCCAGCAGTGAAGGGCTCAGCAATCAGCCCCAGCATTTT. This rearrangement joins TRBV6-1 to TRBJ1-5, with D hard to call. V lost 1 base, J lost 1 base, and 5 bases lay in between. The CDR3 is 14 amino acids. Germline values: CDR1 MNHNS, CDR2 SASEGT.

V gene TRBV28 combines with J gene TRBJ1-4, with no clear D. Trimming left V 8 bases short and J 4 bases short, with 14 bases between. Germline assignment: CDR1 MDHEN and CDR2 SYDVKM. This CDR3 spans 14 amino acids. CDR3 sequence: CASRNGRSNEKLFF. CDR3 nucleotides: TGTGCCAGCCGAAATGGACGGAGTAATGAAAAACTGTTTTTT.

The CDR3 loop reads CAISESRNEAFF. The CDR3 DNA follows: TGTGCCATCAGTGAATCTCGCAATGAAGCTTTCTTT. The genes are TRBV10-3 and TRBJ1-1; unclear D gene. V was pared by 3 bases and J by 7 bases, with 9 bases between. The CDR3 has 12 residues. From germline, CDR1 is ENHRY and CDR2 SYGVKD.

The gene calls are TRBV14 and TRBJ2-5; 8 nucleotides agree with TRBD2. CDR3 length equals 15 residues. Per germline, CDR1 SGHDN and CDR2 FVKESK. Losses at the gene ends were 0 bases for V and 2 bases for J; bases not matched to a gene: 2. The CDR3, as DNA: TGTGCCAGCAGCCAAGATGGGACTAGGCAAGAGACCCAGTACTTC. It translates to CASSQDGTRQETQYF. Based on the CDR3 plus reference TRBV14 and TRBJ2-5, the full variable domain is EAGVTQFPSHSVIEKGQTVTLRCDPISGHDNLYWYRRVMGKEIKFLLHFVKESKQDESGMPNNRFLAERTGGTYSTLKVQPAELEDSGVYFCASSQDGTRQETQYFGPGTRLLVL.

This clone has only one observation. This rearrangement joins TRBV10-1 to TRBJ2-7, with D perhaps TRBD1 (6 bases). CDR1 is WNHNN, CDR2 SYGVQD, per germline (reference sequence). The CDR3 has 12 amino acids. The V gene lost 11 bases and the J gene lost 0 bases, with 11 bases spanning the gap. CDR3 DNA sequence: TGCGCCTCAGGGGACACCTCCTACGAGCAGTACTTC. It codes for CASGDTSYEQYF.

The rearrangement links TRBV5-8 to TRBJ2-7; D uncertain. The CDR3 contains 15 residues. The germline V gene has CDR1 SGHTS and CDR2 YDEGEE. V was cut by 0 bases and J by 0 bases, with 10 bases left in between. CDR3 amino acids: CASSLGPTSSYEQYF. CDR3 DNA: TGTGCCAGCAGCTTGGGACCCACCAGCTCCTACGAGCAGTACTTC.

This chain joins TRBV2 and TRBJ2-5, with D perhaps TRBD2 (5 bases). The ends were cut back, 3 bases at V and 1 base at J, with 9 bases in the middle. The germline V gene encodes CDR1 SNHLY and CDR2 FYNNEI. The CDR3 sequence is 14 residues long. CDR3 amino acids: CASSDGRAQETQYF. The CDR3 bases are TGTGCCAGCAGTGATGGGCGGGCCCAAGAGACCCAGTACTTC.

This clone was counted once. This chain joins TRBV19 and TRBJ1-5; TRBD1 aligns across 12 bases. There are 17 residues in the CDR3. Looked up from germline, CDR1 is LNHDA and CDR2 is SQIVND (reference sequence). The trim removed 2 bases at V and 6 bases at J, leaving 8 bases unmatched. The CDR3 spells CASSIILGQGAGQPQHF. The CDR3, as DNA: TGTGCCAGTAGTATAATCCTGGGACAGGGGGCGGGTCAGCCCCAGCATTTT.

The chain recombines TRBV27 with TRBJ1-1, with TRBD1 matching over 7 bases. Trimming removed 6 bases from V and 0 bases from J; junction bases left unmatched: 7. The V gene's germline CDR1 is MNHEY and CDR2 SMNVEV (reference sequence). The CDR3 contains 15 residues. The CDR3 loop reads CASSAWGQLNTEAFF. In nucleotides, the CDR3 is TGTGCCAGCAGCGCATGGGGACAGTTGAACACTGAAGCTTTCTTT.

The chain links TRBV6-6 to TRBJ2-7; 8 bases match TRBD1. The germline CDR1 and CDR2 sequences are MNHNY and SVGAGI (reference sequence). The CDR3 has 15 amino acids. With V trimmed by 6 bases and J by 4 bases, 11 bases remained unmatched. In DNA form, the CDR3 reads TGTGCCAGCAGACGATCGACAGGGGTTAGTTACGAGCAGTACTTC. As protein: CASRRSTGVSYEQYF.

This chain uses TRBV30 with TRBJ2-7; no clear D. There are 12 residues in the CDR3. Germline lookup yields CDR1 GTSNPN and CDR2 SVGIG (reference sequence). V lost 2 bases and J 0 bases, leaving 5 bases between the germline ends. CDR3 loop: CAWSSDSYEQYF. DNA of the CDR3: TGTGCCTGGAGTTCGGACTCCTACGAGCAGTACTTC.

The chain is built from TRBV7-3 and TRBJ2-7; TRBD2 aligns across 7 bases. V lost 5 bases to trimming and J lost 4 bases; unmatched junction nucleotides: 11. Germline CDR1 and CDR2: SGHTA and FQGTGA. This CDR3 contains 15 residues. CDR3 coding DNA: TGTGCCAGCAGCATTTCTAGCGGTGTAGGATACGAGCAGTACTTC. Residues: CASSISSGVGYEQYF.

The chain carries TRBV5-6 and TRBJ2-2; maybe TRBD2 (7 bases). This CDR3 is built from 15 residues. Trimming took 3 bases from V and 7 from J, leaving 16 bases between them. Per germline, CDR1 SGHDT and CDR2 YYEEEE. The CDR3 nucleotides are TGTGCCAGCAGCTCTTTCGGACTAGGGGGCGGGGAGCTGTTTTTT. Translating it yields CASSSFGLGGGELFF.

The rearrangement uses TRBV5-5 and TRBJ1-5; D may be TRBD1 (5 bases). Germline V CDR1 and CDR2: SGHKS, YYEKEE (reference sequence). Trimming pared 3 bases from V and 0 bases from J, leaving 13 bases between. CDR3 length: 16 amino acids. The CDR3: CASSWSGTTSNQPQHF. CDR3 bases: TGTGCCAGCAGCTGGTCAGGGACCACTAGCAATCAGCCCCAGCATTTT.

The chain links TRBV19 to TRBJ1-2; 9 bases fit TRBD1. This CDR3 is 14 amino acids long. Germline V gene lookup returns CDR1 LNHDA and CDR2 SQIVND (reference sequence). V lost 8 bases to trimming and J lost 8 bases; unmatched junction nucleotides: 12. The CDR3 DNA sequence: TGTGCCAGTGGAACCCGGCCGACAGGGGGAGGCTACACCTTC. Protein: CASGTRPTGGGYTF.

The chain carries TRBV10-2 and TRBJ2-4; 12 bases fit TRBD2. Germline-derived CDR1 and CDR2 are WSHSY and SAAADI. V shed 3 bases and J 3 bases; nucleotides not matched to a gene: 3. The CDR3 runs 16 residues. The CDR3 is CASSELAGGGKNIQYF. The CDR3 DNA reads as TGCGCCAGCAGTGAACTAGCGGGAGGTGGCAAAAACATTCAGTACTTC.

For this clone: An end of the junction does not agree with germline; a read error may underlie this. The chain couples TRBV11-1 to TRBJ2-1; 11 bases agree with TRBD2. Germline CDR1 SGHAT, CDR2 FQDESV (reference sequence). The CDR3 totals 15 residues. The CDR3 bases are TGTGCCAGCAGCATAGCGGGGGGGCAGGGGAATGAGCAGTTCTTC. It yields the protein CASSIAGGQGNEQFF.

The gene calls are TRBV14 and TRBJ1-1, with D unclear. V was pared by 0 bases and J by 9 bases, with 11 bases between. The CDR3 is 13 amino acids. CDR1 is SGHDN, CDR2 FVKESK, per germline. The CDR3 DNA reads TGTGCCAGCAGCCAAGATACCGTTGCGAAAGCTTTCTTT. This gives the protein CASSQDTVAKAFF.